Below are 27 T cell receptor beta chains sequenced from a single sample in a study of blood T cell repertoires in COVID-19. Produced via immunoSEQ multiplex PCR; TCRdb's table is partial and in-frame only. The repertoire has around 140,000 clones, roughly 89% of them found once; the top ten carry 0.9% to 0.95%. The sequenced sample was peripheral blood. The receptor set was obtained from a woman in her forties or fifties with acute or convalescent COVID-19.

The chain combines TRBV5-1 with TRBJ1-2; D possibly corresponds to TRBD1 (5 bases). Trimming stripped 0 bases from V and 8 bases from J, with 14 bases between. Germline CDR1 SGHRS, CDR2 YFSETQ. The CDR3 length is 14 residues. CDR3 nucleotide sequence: TGCGCCAGCAGCTTGGGGGGCCACCAGGAGGGCTACACCTTC. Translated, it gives CASSLGGHQEGYTF.

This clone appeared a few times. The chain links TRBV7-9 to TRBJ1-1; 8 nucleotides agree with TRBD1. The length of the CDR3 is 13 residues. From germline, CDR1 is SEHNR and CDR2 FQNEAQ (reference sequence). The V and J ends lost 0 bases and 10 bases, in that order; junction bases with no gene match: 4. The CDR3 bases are TGTGCCAGCAGCTTAGCGCAGGGGGCTGGAGCTTTCTTT. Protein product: CASSLAQGAGAFF.

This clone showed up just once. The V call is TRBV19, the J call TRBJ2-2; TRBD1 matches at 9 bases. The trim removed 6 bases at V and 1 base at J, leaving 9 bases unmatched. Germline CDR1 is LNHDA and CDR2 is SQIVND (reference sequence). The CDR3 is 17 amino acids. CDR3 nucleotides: TGTGCCAGTAGGCTCGGAACGGGACAGGGGAACACCGGGGAGCTGTTTTTT. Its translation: CASRLGTGQGNTGELFF. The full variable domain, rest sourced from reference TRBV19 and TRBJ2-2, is DGGITQSPKYLFRKEGQNVTLSCEQNLNHDAMYWYRQDPGQGLRLIYYSQIVNDFQKGDIAEGYSVSREKKESFPLTVTSAQKNPTAFYLCASRLGTGQGNTGELFFGEGSRLTVL.

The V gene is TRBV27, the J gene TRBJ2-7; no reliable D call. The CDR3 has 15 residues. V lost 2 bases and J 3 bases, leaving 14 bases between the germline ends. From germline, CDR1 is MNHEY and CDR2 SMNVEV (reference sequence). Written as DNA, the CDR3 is TGTGCCAGCAGTTTAGGATCGGGTCGGAACTACGAGCAGTACTTC. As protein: CASSLGSGRNYEQYF.

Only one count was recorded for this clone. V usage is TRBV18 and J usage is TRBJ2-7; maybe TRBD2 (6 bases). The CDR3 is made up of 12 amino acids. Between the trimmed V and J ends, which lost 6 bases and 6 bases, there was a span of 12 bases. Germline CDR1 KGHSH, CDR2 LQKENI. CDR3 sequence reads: CASSPAGGEQYF. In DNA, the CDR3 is TGTGCCAGCTCCCCGGCCGGGGGCGAGCAGTACTTC.

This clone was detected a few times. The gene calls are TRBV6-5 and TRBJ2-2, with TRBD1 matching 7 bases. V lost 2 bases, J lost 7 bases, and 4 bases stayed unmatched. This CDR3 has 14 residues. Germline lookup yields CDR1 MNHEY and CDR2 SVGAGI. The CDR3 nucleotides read TGTGCCAGCAGTTACCAGGGGGTGGGCGGGGAGCTGTTTTTT. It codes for CASSYQGVGGELFF.

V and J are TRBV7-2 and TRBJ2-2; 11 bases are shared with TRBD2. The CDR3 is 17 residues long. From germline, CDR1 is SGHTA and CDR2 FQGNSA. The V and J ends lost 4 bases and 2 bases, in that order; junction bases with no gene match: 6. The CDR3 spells CASSSSSGGLNTGELFF. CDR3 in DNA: TGTGCCAGCAGCTCCTCTAGCGGGGGGCTTAACACCGGGGAGCTGTTTTTT.

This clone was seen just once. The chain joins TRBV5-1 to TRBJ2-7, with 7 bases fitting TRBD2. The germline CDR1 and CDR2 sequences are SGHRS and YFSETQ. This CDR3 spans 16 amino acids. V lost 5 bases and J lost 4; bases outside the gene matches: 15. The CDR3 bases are TGCGCCAGCAGTTTTTACGCCAGACAGCGGGGTTACGAGCAGTACTTC. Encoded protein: CASSFYARQRGYEQYF.

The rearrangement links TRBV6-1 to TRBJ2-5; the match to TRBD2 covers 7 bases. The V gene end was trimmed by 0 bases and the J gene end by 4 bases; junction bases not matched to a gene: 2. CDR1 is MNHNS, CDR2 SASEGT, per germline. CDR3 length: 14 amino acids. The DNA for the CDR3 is TGTGCCAGCAGTGAAGCGCGCGGGGGAGAGACCCAGTACTTC. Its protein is CASSEARGGETQYF.

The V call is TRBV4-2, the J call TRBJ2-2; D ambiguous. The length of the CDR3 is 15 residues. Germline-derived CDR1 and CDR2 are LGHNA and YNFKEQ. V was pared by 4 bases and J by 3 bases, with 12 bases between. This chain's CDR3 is CASSPSRRDTGELFF. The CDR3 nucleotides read TGTGCCAGCAGCCCATCTAGACGGGACACCGGGGAGCTGTTTTTT.

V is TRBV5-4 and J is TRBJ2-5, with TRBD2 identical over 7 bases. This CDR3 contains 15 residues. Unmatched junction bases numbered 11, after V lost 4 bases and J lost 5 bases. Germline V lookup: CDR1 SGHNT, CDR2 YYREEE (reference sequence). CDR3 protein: CASSHGLGEGETQYF. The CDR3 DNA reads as TGTGCCAGCAGCCACGGACTTGGGGAGGGCGAGACCCAGTACTTC.

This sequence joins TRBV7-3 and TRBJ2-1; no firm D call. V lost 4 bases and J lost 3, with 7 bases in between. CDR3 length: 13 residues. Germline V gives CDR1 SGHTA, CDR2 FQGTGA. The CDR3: CASSSTGYNEQFF. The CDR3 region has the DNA TGTGCCAGCAGCTCCACGGGCTACAATGAGCAGTTCTTC.

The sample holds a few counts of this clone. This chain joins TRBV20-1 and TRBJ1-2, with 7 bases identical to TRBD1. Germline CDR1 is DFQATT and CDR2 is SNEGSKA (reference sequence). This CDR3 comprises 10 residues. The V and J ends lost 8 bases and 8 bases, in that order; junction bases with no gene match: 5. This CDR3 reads CSTRQGGYTF. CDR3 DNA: TGCAGTACCAGACAGGGCGGCTACACCTTC.

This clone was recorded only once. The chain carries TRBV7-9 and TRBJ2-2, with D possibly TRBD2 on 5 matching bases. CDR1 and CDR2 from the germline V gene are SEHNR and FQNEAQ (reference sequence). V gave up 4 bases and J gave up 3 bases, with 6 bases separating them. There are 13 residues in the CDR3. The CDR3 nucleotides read TGTGCCAGCAGCTACGGGGACACCGGGGAGCTGTTTTTT. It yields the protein CASSYGDTGELFF.

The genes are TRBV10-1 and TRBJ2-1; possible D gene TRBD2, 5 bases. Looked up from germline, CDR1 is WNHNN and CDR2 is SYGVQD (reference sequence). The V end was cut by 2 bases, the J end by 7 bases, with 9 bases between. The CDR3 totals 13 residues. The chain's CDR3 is CASSEATGNEQFF. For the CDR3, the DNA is TGCGCCAGCAGTGAGGCGACGGGAAATGAGCAGTTCTTC.

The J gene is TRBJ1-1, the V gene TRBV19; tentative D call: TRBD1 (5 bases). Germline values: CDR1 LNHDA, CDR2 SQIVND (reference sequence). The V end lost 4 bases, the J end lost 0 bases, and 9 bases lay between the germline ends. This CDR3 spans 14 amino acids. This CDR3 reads CASSKRGLNTEAFF. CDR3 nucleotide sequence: TGTGCCAGTAGTAAGCGGGGGTTGAACACTGAAGCTTTCTTT.

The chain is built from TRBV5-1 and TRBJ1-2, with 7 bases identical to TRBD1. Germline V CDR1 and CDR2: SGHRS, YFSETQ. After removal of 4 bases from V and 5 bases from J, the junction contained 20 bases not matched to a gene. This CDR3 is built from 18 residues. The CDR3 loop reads CASSDGQEGAKPIYGYTF. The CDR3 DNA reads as TGCGCCAGCAGCGATGGACAGGAAGGTGCGAAACCTATATATGGCTACACCTTC.

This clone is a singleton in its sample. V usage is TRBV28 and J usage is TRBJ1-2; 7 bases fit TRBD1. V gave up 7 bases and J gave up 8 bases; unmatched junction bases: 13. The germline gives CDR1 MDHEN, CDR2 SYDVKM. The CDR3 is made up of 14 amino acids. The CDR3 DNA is TGTGCCAGCAATTCGGGACAGACGTTTCGGGGCTACACCTTC. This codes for CASNSGQTFRGYTF.

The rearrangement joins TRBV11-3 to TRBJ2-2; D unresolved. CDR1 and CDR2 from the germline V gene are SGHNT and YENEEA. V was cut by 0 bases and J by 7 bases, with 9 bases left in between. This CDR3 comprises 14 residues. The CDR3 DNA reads TGTGCCAGCAGCTTAGAGACCCCGGGCGGGGAGCTGTTTTTT. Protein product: CASSLETPGGELFF. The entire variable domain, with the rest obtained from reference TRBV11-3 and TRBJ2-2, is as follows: EAGVVQSPRYKIIEKKQPVAFWCNPISGHNTLYWYLQNLGQGPELLIRYENEEAVDDSQLPKDRFSAERLKGVDSTLKIQPAELGDSAVYLCASSLETPGGELFFGEGSRLTVL.

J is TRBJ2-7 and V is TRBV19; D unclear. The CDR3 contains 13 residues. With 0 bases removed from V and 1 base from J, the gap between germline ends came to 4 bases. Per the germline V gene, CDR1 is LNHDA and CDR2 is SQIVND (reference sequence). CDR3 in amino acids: CASSIDLSYEQYF. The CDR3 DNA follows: TGTGCCAGTAGTATAGATCTATCCTACGAGCAGTACTTC.

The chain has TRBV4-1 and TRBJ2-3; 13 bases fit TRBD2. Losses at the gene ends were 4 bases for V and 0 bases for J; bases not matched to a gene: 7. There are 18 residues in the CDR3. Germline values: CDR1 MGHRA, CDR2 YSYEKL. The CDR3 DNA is TGCGCCAGCAGCCGAACTAGCGGGGGGGCTCGAAGCACAGATACGCAGTATTTT. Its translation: CASSRTSGGARSTDTQYF.

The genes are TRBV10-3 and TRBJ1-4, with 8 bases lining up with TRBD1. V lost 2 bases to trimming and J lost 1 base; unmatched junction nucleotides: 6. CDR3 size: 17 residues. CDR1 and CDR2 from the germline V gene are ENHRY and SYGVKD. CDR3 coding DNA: TGTGCCATCAGTGAGCCGTCTACAGGGGGAACTAATGAAAAACTGTTTTTT. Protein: CAISEPSTGGTNEKLFF.

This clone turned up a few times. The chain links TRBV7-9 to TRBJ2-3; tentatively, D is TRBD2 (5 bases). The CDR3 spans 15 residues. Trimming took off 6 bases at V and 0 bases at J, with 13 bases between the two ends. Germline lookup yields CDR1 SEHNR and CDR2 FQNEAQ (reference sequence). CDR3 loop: CASSLVLASTDTQYF. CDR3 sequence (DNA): TGTGCCAGCAGTCTTGTATTAGCGAGCACAGATACGCAGTATTTT.

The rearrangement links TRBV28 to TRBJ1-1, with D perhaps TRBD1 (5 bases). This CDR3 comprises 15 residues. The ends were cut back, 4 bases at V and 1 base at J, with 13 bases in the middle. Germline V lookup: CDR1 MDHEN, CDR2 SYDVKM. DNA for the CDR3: TGTGCCAGCAGTTGGGGGGGAGCCGCGAACACTGAAGCTTTCTTT. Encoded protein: CASSWGGAANTEAFF.

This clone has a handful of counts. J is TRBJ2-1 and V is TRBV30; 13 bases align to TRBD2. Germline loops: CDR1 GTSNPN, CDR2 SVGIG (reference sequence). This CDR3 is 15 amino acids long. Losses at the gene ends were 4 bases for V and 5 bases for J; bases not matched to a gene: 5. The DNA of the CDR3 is TGTGCCTGGACTCCGGGACTAGCGGGAAACAATGAGCAGTTCTTC. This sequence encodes CAWTPGLAGNNEQFF.

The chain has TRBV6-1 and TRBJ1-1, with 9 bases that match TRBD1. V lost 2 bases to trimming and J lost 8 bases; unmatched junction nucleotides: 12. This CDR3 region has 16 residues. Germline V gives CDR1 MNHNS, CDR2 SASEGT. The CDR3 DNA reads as TGTGCCAGCAGTGAACAAGGGAGCGGGACAGGGACCGAAGCTTTCTTT. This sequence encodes CASSEQGSGTGTEAFF.

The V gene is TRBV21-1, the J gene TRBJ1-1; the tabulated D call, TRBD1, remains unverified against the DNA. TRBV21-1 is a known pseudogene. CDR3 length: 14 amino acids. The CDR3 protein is CASFLDRLNTEAFF. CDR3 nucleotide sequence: TGTGCCAGCTTCCTAGACAGGCTGAACACTGAAGCTTTCTTT.